A single sample gave rise to the 19 T cell receptor beta chains below, sequenced in a study of OX40 agonist ivuxolimab in advanced cancers. Assay used: immunoSEQ multiplex PCR; TCRdb lists only in-frame clones, some missing. The data hold fewer than 120,000 clones, with roughly nine tenths observed a single time. This sample comprised CD4+ or CD8+ T cells sorted from blood, obtained in a trial of the OX40 agonist ivuxolimab. Receptor source: an adult with an advanced solid tumor such as melanoma, head and neck, liver or kidney cancer.

The chain is built from TRBV29-1 and TRBJ1-5, with 8 positions matching TRBD1. The CDR3 has 13 amino acids. The germline CDR1 and CDR2 sequences are SQVTM and ANQGSEA. V shed 4 bases and J 6 bases; nucleotides not matched to a gene: 5. CDR3 in DNA: TGCAGCGTTGGGACAGGGAGGTTTCAGCCCCAGCATTTT. Its translation: CSVGTGRFQPQHF.

The table lists this clone with a count of one. The chain couples TRBV5-1 to TRBJ2-2; D not resolved. The germline V gene has CDR1 SGHRS and CDR2 YFSETQ. CDR3 length: 13 amino acids. V was cut by 0 bases and J by 6 bases, with 6 bases left in between. Here the CDR3 reads CASSLEAAGELFF. The CDR3 nucleotides are TGCGCCAGCAGCTTGGAAGCTGCCGGGGAGCTGTTTTTT.

The V and J genes are TRBV7-3 and TRBJ1-3; a possible D gene is TRBD1 (6 bases). CDR3 size: 17 residues. Deletions cut 5 bases from V and 5 bases from J, with 22 bases between. Germline CDR1 SGHTA, CDR2 FQGTGA. The CDR3 loop reads CASSMNTTGEKRNTIYF. The CDR3 coding sequence is TGTGCCAGCAGCATGAACACGACAGGAGAAAAAAGAAACACCATATATTTT.

This clone appeared a single time. V usage is TRBV29-1 and J usage is TRBJ1-2; the D gene is possibly TRBD1 (5 bases). This CDR3 is 12 amino acids long. The V gene lost 4 bases and the J gene lost 6 bases, with 12 bases spanning the gap. CDR1 is SQVTM, CDR2 ANQGSEA, per germline. CDR3 region: CSVGGAGNGYTF. CDR3 in DNA: TGCAGCGTTGGAGGGGCCGGGAATGGCTACACCTTC.

This chain joins TRBV7-4 and TRBJ2-3, with 8 bases fitting TRBD2. Germline trimming cut 4 bases from V and 6 bases from J; bases unmatched to any gene: 15. CDR3 size: 17 residues. Looked up from germline, CDR1 is SGHVT and CDR2 is SQSDAQ. The CDR3 is CASSSLTSAGVGDTQYF. The CDR3 coding sequence is TGTGCCAGCAGCTCCTTAACCTCAGCGGGAGTGGGGGATACGCAGTATTTT.

The rearrangement uses TRBV15 and TRBJ2-7; D gene ambiguous. Germline V gene lookup returns CDR1 LNHNV and CDR2 YYDKDF (reference sequence). The length of the CDR3 is 13 residues. Trimming removed 1 base from V and 2 bases from J, with 6 bases in between. The DNA for the CDR3 is TGTGCCACCAGCAGAGGTGCAACCTACGAGCAGTACTTC. It is translated as CATSRGATYEQYF.

The chain joins TRBV2 to TRBJ2-5, with D perhaps matching TRBD2 (5 bases). Per germline, CDR1 SNHLY and CDR2 FYNNEI. The CDR3 has 14 amino acids. Trimming removed 3 bases at V and 7 bases at J, with 15 bases between. CDR3 protein: CASSDRGRRGTQYF. Here the CDR3 DNA reads TGTGCCAGCAGTGATAGAGGGAGAAGAGGGACCCAGTACTTC.

The chain is built from TRBV30 and TRBJ1-4; D call uncertain. This CDR3 region has 12 residues. V lost 3 bases to trimming and J lost 4 bases, with 6 bases between them. Germline V gives CDR1 GTSNPN, CDR2 SVGIG (reference sequence). CDR3 amino acids: CAWRSLNEKLFF. CDR3 DNA: TGTGCCTGGAGGAGCCTTAATGAAAAACTGTTTTTT.

The chain recombines TRBV27 with TRBJ1-2; 9 bases match TRBD1. Trimming at V came to 3 bases and at J to 6 bases, leaving 8 bases not matched to a gene. The CDR3 sequence is 15 residues long. Germline CDR1 MNHEY, CDR2 SMNVEV (reference sequence). The CDR3 loop is CASSFWGQGGDGYTF. CDR3 bases: TGTGCCAGCAGTTTTTGGGGACAGGGAGGTGATGGCTACACCTTC.

The CDR3 region has the DNA TGTGCCAGCAGAGCTACAGGACAGAGCTCTGGAAACACCATATATTTT. Residues: CASRATGQSSGNTIYF. The chain recombines TRBV7-8 with TRBJ1-3; D might be TRBD1 (6 bases). Germline CDR1 reads SGHVS; CDR2 reads FQNEAQ. CDR3 length: 16 amino acids. The V end was cut by 6 bases, the J end by 0 bases, with 15 bases between.

The chain is built from TRBV28 and TRBJ2-7; 10 nucleotides line up with TRBD2. CDR1 and CDR2 (germline): MDHEN, SYDVKM. V trimming: 6 bases; J trimming: 6 bases; junction bases outside the gene matches: 11. The CDR3 length is 15 residues. DNA of the CDR3: TGTGCCAGCAGGTTGAACTTAGCGGGAGGAGGCGAGCAGTACTTC. It specifies CASRLNLAGGGEQYF.

The chain joins TRBV19 to TRBJ2-4; 12 bases line up with TRBD2. The CDR3 is 20 amino acids. V dropped 2 bases and J dropped 7; count of bases not matched to a gene: 18. Germline lookup yields CDR1 LNHDA and CDR2 SQIVND (reference sequence). The CDR3 loop reads CASSIKIVKGLAGPENIQYF. CDR3 DNA: TGTGCCAGTAGTATAAAAATCGTTAAGGGACTAGCGGGCCCGGAGAACATTCAGTACTTC.

This clone occurred once. The CDR3 protein is CASSLAGGPNEQFF. In DNA, the CDR3 is TGTGCCAGCAGCTTGGCGGGAGGGCCCAATGAGCAGTTCTTC. The V gene is TRBV7-9, the J gene TRBJ2-1; 9 nucleotides match TRBD2. Unmatched junction bases numbered 3, after V lost 3 bases and J lost 6 bases. Germline CDR1 and CDR2: SEHNR and FQNEAQ (reference sequence). The length of the CDR3 is 14 residues. Based on the CDR3 plus reference TRBV7-9 and TRBJ2-1, the full variable domain is DTGVSQNPRHKITKRGQNVTFRCDPISEHNRLYWYRQTLGQGPEFLTYFQNEAQLEKSRLLSDRFSAERPKGSFSTLEIQRTEQGDSAMYLCASSLAGGPNEQFFGPGTRLTVL.

The table lists this clone with a few counts. The gene calls are TRBV19 and TRBJ2-3; 7 bases are a match to TRBD1. This CDR3 has 17 amino acids. Germline V gene data show CDR1 as LNHDA and CDR2 as SQIVND (reference sequence). V lost 5 bases, J lost 0 bases, and 11 bases stayed unmatched. As DNA, the CDR3 is TGTGCCAGTAGTCCTCGGGCAGGGGGTCGTAGCACAGATACGCAGTATTTT. Amino acid sequence: CASSPRAGGRSTDTQYF.

The chain employs TRBV11-2 and TRBJ2-2, with D maybe TRBD1 (6 bases). V gave up 5 bases and J gave up 2 bases, with 9 bases separating them. The CDR3 runs 14 residues. Germline V CDR1 and CDR2: SGHAT, FQNNGV. The CDR3, as DNA: TGTGCCAGCAGCCGGGACATAAACACCGGGGAGCTGTTTTTT. Translated: CASSRDINTGELFF.

This clone appeared a few times. The rearrangement joins TRBV2 to TRBJ1-1, with TRBD1 as a possible D gene (6 bases). V dropped 7 bases and J dropped 6 bases, with 9 bases sitting between them. The CDR3 runs 11 residues. Germline V lookup: CDR1 SNHLY, CDR2 FYNNEI. This CDR3 is CASIQGPEAFF. CDR3 coding DNA: TGTGCCAGCATACAGGGTCCTGAAGCTTTCTTT.

V usage is TRBV2 and J usage is TRBJ2-1, with 9 nucleotides matching TRBD1. This CDR3 contains 14 residues. With 5 bases clipped from V and 15 bases from J, the junction kept 14 bases outside the gene matches. CDR1 is SNHLY, CDR2 FYNNEI, per germline. CDR3 residues: CASSPLTLDRGGFF. The CDR3 DNA follows: TGTGCCAGCAGTCCTTTAACATTGGACAGGGGAGGGTTCTTC.

There are a few counts of this clone. The rearrangement joins TRBV19 to TRBJ2-1; 7 bases agree with TRBD2. J lost 9 bases, V lost 3 bases, and 8 bases had no gene match. This CDR3 contains 14 residues. Per the germline V gene, CDR1 is LNHDA and CDR2 is SQIVND (reference sequence). The CDR3 nucleotides read TGTGCCAGTAGTATCCGGGGCCCGGGGGGTGAGCAGTTCTTC. It specifies CASSIRGPGGEQFF.

This chain links TRBV6-4 with TRBJ2-1; TRBD1 matches 8 bases. J lost 0 bases, V lost 9 bases, and 4 bases had no gene match. The CDR3 extends over 14 amino acids. Germline CDR1 is MRHNA and CDR2 is SNTAGT. The CDR3 spells CARIQGGSYNEQFF. The CDR3 nucleotides are TGTGCCAGGATACAGGGGGGCTCCTACAATGAGCAGTTCTTC.